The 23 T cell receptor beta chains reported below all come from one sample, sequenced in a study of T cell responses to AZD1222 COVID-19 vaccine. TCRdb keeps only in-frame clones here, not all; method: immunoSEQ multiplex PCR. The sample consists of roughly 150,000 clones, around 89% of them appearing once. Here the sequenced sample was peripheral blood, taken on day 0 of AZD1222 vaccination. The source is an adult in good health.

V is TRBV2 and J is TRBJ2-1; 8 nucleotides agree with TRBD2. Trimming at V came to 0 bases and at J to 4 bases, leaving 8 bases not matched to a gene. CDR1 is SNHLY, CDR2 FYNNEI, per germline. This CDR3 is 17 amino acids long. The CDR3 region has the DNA TGTGCCAGCAGTGAAGCGCGGCTAGCGGGCACTTACAATGAGCAGTTCTTC. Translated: CASSEARLAGTYNEQFF.

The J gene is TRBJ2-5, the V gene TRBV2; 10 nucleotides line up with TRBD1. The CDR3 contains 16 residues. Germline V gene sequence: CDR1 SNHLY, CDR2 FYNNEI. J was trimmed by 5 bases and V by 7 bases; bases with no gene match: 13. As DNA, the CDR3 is TGTGCCAGCAACCCCGCCCGGGGACAGGGGTGGGAGACCCAGTACTTC. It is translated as CASNPARGQGWETQYF.

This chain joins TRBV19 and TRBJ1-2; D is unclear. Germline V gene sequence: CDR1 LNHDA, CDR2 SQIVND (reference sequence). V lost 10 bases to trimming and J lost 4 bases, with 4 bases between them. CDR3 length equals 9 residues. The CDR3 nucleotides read TGTGCCACCGGCTATGGCTACACCTTC. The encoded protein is CATGYGYTF.

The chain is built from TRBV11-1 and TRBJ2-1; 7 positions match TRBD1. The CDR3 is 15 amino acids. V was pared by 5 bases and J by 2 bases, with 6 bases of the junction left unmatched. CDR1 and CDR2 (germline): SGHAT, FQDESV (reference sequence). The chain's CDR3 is CASSALGQAYNEQFF. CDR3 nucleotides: TGTGCCAGCAGCGCCCTCGGACAGGCCTACAATGAGCAGTTCTTC.

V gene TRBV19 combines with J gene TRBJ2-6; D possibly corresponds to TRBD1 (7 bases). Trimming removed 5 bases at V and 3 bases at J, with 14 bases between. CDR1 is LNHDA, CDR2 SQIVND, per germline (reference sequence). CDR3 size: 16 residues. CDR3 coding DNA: TGTGCCAGTAGTCTGTTTCAGGGGGGTGGGGCCAACGTCCTGACTTTC. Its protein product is CASSLFQGGGANVLTF. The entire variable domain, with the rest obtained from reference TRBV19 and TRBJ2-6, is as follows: DGGITQSPKYLFRKEGQNVTLSCEQNLNHDAMYWYRQDPGQGLRLIYYSQIVNDFQKGDIAEGYSVSREKKESFPLTVTSAQKNPTAFYLCASSLFQGGGANVLTFGAGSRLTVL.

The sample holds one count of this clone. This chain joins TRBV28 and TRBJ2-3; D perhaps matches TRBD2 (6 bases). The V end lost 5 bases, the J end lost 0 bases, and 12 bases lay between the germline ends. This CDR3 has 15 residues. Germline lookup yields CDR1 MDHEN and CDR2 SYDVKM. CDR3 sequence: CASSTGLRSTDTQYF. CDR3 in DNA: TGTGCCAGCAGTACGGGACTCCGGAGCACAGATACGCAGTATTTT.

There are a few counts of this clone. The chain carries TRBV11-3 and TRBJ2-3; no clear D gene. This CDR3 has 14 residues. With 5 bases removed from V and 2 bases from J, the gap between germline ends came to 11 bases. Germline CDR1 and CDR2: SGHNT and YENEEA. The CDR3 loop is CASSLSRPTDTQYF. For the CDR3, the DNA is TGTGCCAGCAGCCTTAGCAGGCCCACAGATACGCAGTATTTT.

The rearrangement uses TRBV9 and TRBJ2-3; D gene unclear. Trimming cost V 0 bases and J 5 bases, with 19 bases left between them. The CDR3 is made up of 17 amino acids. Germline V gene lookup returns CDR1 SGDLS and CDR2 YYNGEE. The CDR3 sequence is CASSVAGASGERDTQYF. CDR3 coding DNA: TGTGCCAGCAGCGTAGCGGGTGCTAGTGGGGAAAGAGATACGCAGTATTTT.

The CDR3 DNA follows: TGTGCCAGCAGCGTAGGATCTATGGGAGAGACCCAGTACTTC. It is translated as CASSVGSMGETQYF. The chain links TRBV9 to TRBJ2-5; D uncertain. Per the germline V gene, CDR1 is SGDLS and CDR2 is YYNGEE. The CDR3 spans 14 residues. V lost 0 bases and J 4 bases, leaving 10 bases between the germline ends.

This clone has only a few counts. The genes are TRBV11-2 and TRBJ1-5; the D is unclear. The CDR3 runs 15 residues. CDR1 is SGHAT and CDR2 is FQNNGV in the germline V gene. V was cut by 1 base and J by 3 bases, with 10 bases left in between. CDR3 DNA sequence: TGTGCCAGCAGCTTAGCCGCAGATCACAATCAGCCCCAGCATTTT. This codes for CASSLAADHNQPQHF.

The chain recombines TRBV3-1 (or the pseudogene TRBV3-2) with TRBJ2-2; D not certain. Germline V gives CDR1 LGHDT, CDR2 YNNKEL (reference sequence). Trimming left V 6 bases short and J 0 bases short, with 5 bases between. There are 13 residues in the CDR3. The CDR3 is CASRQSNTGELFF. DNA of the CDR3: TGTGCCAGCAGGCAATCGAACACCGGGGAGCTGTTTTTT.

The CDR3 spells CASSQDLNPPNQPQHF. The DNA for the CDR3 is TGTGCCAGCAGCCAAGATCTCAACCCCCCCAATCAGCCCCAGCATTTT. This chain links TRBV4-2 with TRBJ1-5; D is undetermined. The CDR3 covers 16 residues. The V end lost 0 bases, the J end lost 3 bases, and 12 bases lay between the germline ends. Germline loops: CDR1 LGHNA, CDR2 YNFKEQ.

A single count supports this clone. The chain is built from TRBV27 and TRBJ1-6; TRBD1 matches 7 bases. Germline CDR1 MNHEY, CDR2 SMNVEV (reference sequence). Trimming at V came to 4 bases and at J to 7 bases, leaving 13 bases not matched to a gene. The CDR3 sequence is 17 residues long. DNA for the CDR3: TGTGCCAGCAGTTACGCCGCGGGACAGAGGTCCAATTCACCCCTCCACTTT. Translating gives CASSYAAGQRSNSPLHF.

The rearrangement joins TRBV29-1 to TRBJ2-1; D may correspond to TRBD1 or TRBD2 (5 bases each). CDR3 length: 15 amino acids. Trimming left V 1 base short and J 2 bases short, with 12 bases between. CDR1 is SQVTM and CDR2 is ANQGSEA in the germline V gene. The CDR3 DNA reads TGCAGCGTTGAAGTGGGGACGGGAACCTACAATGAGCAGTTCTTC. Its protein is CSVEVGTGTYNEQFF.

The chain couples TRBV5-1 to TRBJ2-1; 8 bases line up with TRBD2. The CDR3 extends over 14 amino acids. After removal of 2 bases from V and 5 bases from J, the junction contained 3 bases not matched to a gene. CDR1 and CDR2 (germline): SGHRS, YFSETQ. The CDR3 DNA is TGCGCCAGCAGCTTAACTAGCGGAGACAATGAGCAGTTCTTC. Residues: CASSLTSGDNEQFF.

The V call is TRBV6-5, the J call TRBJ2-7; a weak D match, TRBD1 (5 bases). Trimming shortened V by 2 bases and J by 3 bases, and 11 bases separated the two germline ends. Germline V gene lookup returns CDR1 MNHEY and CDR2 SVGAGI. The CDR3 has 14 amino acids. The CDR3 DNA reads TGTGCCAGCAGTTACACAACTGACAGCTACGAGCAGTACTTC. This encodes CASSYTTDSYEQYF.

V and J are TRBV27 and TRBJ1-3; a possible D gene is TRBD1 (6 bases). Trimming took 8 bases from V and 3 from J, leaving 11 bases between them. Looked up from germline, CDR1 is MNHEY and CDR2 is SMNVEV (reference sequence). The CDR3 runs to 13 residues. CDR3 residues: CASWGAVGNTIYF. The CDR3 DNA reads TGTGCCAGCTGGGGGGCGGTTGGAAACACCATATATTTT.

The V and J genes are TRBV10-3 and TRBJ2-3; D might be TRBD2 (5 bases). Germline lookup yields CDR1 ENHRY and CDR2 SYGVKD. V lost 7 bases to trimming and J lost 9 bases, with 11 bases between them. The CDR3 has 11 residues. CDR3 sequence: CAIKEAETQYF. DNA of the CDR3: TGTGCCATCAAGGAGGCCGAAACGCAGTATTTT.

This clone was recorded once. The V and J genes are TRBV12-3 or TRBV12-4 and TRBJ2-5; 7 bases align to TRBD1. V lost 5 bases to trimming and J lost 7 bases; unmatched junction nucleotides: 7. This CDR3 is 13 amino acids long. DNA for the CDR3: TGTGCCAGCAGTCTTACAGGGGAAGGGACCCAGTACTTC. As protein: CASSLTGEGTQYF.

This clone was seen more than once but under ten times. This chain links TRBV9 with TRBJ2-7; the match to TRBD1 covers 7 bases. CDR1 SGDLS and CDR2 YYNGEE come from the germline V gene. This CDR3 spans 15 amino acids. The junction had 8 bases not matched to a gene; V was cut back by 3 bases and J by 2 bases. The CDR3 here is CASSENPTGPYEQYF. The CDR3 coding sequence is TGTGCCAGCAGCGAAAATCCGACAGGGCCCTACGAGCAGTACTTC.

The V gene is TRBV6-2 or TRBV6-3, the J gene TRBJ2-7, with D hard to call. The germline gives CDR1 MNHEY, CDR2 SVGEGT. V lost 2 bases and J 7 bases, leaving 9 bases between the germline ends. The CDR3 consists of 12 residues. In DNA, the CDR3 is TGTGCCAGCAGTTACGGTCCCCGGGAGCAGTACTTC. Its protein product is CASSYGPREQYF.

The CDR3 coding sequence is TGTGCCAGCAGCGCCGGGACTAGCGCCTACAATGAGCAGTTCTTC. Translation: CASSAGTSAYNEQFF. The chain has TRBV27 and TRBJ2-1; 10 bases agree with TRBD2. J gave up 2 bases and V 6 bases, and 4 bases lay outside the gene matches. CDR1 MNHEY and CDR2 SMNVEV come from the germline V gene (reference sequence). This CDR3 spans 15 amino acids.

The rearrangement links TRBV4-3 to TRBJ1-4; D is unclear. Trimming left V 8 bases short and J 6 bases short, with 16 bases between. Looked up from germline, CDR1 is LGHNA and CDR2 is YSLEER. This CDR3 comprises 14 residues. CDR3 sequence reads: CASGWGGMDEKLFF. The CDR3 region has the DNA TGCGCCAGCGGCTGGGGTGGCATGGATGAAAAACTGTTTTTT.